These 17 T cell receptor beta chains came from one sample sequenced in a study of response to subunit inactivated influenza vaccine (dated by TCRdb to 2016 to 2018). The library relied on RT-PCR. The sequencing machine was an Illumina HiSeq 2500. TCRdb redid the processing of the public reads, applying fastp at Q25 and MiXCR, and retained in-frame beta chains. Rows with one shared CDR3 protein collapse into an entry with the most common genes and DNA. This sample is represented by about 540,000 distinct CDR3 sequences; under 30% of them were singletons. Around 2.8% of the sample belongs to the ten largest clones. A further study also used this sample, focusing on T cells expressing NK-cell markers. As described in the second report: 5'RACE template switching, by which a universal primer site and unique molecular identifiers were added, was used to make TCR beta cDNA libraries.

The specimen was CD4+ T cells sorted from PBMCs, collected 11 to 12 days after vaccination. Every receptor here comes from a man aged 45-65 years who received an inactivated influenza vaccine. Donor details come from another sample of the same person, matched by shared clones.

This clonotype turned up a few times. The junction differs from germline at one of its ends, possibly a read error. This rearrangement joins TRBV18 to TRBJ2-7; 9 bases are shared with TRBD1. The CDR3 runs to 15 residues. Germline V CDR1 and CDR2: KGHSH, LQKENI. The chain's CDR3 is CASSPPGQGSSEQYF. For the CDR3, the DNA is TGTGCCAGCTCACCACCGGGACAGGGTTCCTCCGAGCAGTACTTC.

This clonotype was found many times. The CDR3 nucleotides read TGTGCCAGCCTCTCCCAGGGAAACATTCAGTACTTC. Translated: CASLSQGNIQYF. The chain has TRBV12-3 or TRBV12-4 and TRBJ2-4, with TRBD1 as a possible D gene (5 bases). The CDR3 runs 12 residues. V was shortened by 8 bases and J by 6 bases, with 11 bases between the two germline ends.

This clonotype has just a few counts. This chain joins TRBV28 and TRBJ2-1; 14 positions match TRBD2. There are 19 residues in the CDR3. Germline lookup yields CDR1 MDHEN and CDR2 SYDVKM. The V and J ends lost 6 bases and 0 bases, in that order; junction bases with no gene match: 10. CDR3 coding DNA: TGTGCCAGCAGCCCTGGACTAGCGGGGGGCCGCCTCTCCTACAATGAGCAGTTCTTC. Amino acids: CASSPGLAGGRLSYNEQFF. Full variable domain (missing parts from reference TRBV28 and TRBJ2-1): DVKVTQSSRYLVKRTGEKVFLECVQDMDHENMFWYRQDPGLGLRLIYFSYDVKMKEKGDIPEGYSVSREKKERFSLILESASTNQTSMYLCASSPGLAGGRLSYNEQFFGPGTRLTVL.

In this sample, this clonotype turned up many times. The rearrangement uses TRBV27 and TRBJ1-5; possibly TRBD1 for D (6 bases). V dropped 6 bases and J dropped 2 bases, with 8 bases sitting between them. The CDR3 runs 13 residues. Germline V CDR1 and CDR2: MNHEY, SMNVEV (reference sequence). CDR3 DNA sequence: TGTGCCAGCAGCAACAGGGGCAATCAGCCCCAGCATTTT. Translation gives CASSNRGNQPQHF.

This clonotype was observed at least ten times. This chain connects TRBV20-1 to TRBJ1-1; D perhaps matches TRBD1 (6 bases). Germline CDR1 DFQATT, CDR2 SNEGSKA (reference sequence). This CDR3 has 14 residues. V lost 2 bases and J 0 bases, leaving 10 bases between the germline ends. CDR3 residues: CSARKQGLNTEAFF. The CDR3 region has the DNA TGCAGTGCTAGAAAGCAGGGGCTGAACACTGAAGCTTTCTTT.

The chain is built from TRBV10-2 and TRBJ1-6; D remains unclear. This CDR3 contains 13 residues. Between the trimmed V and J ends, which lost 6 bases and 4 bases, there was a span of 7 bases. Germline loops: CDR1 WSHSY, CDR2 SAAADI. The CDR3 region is CASRDGYNSPLHF. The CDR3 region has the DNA TGCGCCAGCAGAGACGGGTATAATTCACCCCTCCACTTT.

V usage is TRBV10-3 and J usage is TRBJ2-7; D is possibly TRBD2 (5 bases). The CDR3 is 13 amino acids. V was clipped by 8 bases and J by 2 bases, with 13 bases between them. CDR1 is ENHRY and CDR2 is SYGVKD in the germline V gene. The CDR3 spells CAIRRGLAYEQYF. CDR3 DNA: TGTGCCATCCGTCGAGGGCTCGCCTACGAGCAGTACTTC.

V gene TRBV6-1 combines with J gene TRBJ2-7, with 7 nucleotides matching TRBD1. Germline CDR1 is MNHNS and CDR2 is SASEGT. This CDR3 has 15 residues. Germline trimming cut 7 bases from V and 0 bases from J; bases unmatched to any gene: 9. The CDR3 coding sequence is TGTGCCAGCAACAGAGGGGACAGACACTCCTACGAGCAGTACTTC. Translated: CASNRGDRHSYEQYF.

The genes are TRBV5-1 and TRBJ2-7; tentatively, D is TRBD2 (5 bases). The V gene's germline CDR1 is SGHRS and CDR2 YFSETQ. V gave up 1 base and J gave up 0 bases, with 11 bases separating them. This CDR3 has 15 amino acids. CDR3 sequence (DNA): TGCGCCAGCAGCTTGTCGCAGCGGAGCTCCTACGAGCAGTACTTC. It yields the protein CASSLSQRSSYEQYF.

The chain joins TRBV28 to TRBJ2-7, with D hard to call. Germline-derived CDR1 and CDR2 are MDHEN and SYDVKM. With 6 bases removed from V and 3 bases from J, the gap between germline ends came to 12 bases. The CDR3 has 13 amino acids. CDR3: CASRNPLGYEQYF. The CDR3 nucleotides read TGTGCCAGCAGGAACCCATTGGGCTACGAGCAGTACTTC.

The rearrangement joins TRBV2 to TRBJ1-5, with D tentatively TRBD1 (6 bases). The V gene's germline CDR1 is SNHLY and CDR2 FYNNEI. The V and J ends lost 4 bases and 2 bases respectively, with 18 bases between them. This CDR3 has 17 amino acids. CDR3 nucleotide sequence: TGTGCCAGCAGTGGTTTCTTGGAGTACAGGGGCAATCAGCCCCAGCATTTT. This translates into CASSGFLEYRGNQPQHF.

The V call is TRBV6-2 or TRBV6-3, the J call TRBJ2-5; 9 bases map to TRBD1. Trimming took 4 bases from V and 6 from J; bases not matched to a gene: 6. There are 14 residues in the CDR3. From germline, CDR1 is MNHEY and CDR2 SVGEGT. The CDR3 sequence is CASSFPGQGKTQYF. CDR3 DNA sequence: TGTGCCAGCAGTTTTCCGGGACAGGGAAAGACCCAGTACTTC.

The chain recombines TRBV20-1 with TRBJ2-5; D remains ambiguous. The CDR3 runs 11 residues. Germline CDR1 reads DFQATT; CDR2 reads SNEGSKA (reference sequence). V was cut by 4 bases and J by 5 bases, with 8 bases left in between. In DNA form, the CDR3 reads TGCAGTGCTATATTCCGGGAGACCCAGTACTTC. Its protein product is CSAIFRETQYF.

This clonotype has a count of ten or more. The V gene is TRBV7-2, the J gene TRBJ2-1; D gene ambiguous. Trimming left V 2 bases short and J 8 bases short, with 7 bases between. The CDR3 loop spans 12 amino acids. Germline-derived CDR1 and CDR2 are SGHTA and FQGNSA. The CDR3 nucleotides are TGTGCCAGCAGCTTAAGGTTCTATGAGCAGTTCTTC. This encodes CASSLRFYEQFF.

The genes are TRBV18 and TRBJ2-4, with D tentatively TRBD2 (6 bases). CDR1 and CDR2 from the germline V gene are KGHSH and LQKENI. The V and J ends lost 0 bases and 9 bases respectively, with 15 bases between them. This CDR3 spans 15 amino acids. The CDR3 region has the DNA TGTGCCAGCTCACCACCGGAATTCCAGGGAGGCATTCAGTACTTC. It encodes CASSPPEFQGGIQYF.

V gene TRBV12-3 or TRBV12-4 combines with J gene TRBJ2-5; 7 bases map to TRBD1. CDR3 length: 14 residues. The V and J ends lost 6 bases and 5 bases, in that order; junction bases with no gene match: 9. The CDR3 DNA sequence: TGTGCCAGCAGCCGACAGGGTGTCAGGGAGACCCAGTACTTC. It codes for CASSRQGVRETQYF.

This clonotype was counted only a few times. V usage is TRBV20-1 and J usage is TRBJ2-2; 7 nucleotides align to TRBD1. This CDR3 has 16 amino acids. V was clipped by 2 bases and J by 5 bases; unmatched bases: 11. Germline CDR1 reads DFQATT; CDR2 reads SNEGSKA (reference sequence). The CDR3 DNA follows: TGCAGTGCTAGAACCCCGACAGGGTCGGGGACCGGGGAGCTGTTTTTT. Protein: CSARTPTGSGTGELFF.